The rows below give T cell receptor beta chains drawn from one sample of a study of shared clonotypes between healthy human individuals. Assay: immunoSEQ multiplex PCR; the TCRdb copy retains only in-frame clones and omits some. Here the sample spans around 2.5 million clones, roughly 93% being singletons. Sequenced: naive CD4+ T cells from PBMCs. These TCRs come from a man aged 18 to 29 in good health. Some clones in this sample may be carry-over from other donors' samples. CDR3s include the opening cysteine and the closing phenylalanine or tryptophan. A D gene is named only where the DNA matches it firmly. Some rows have no size entry. The others give once, few or many, or a class for an expanded clone.

j_call: TRBJ2-1; v_call: TRBV6-1; d_call: TRBD2; clone_size: NA; cdr3_aa: CASSEGLGILAGGHNEQFF; cdr3_nt: TGTGCCAGCAGTGAAGGGCTAGGAATCCTAGCGGGAGGCCACAATGAGCAGTTCTTC
j_call: TRBJ1-2; v_call: TRBV16; d_call: NA; clone_size: NA; cdr3_aa: CASSSPGRVGYGYTF; cdr3_nt: TGTGCCAGCAGCTCTCCGGGACGGGTGGGCTATGGCTACACCTTC
j_call: TRBJ1-2; v_call: TRBV11-2; d_call: TRBD1; clone_size: NA; cdr3_aa: CASSHRTGSYSGYTF; cdr3_nt: TGTGCCAGCAGCCACAGGACAGGGTCCTACTCTGGCTACACCTTC
j_call: TRBJ2-3; v_call: TRBV4-2; d_call: TRBD2; clone_size: NA; cdr3_aa: CASSQAAKRGNTDTQYF; cdr3_nt: TGTGCCAGCAGCCAAGCGGCTAAGCGGGGGAACACAGATACGCAGTATTTT
j_call: TRBJ1-1; v_call: TRBV18; d_call: NA; clone_size: NA; cdr3_aa: CASSPGSGALNTEAFF; cdr3_nt: TGTGCCAGCTCACCAGGGTCAGGGGCCCTGAACACTGAAGCTTTCTTT
j_call: TRBJ2-5; v_call: TRBV5-1; d_call: NA; clone_size: NA; cdr3_aa: CASSLREETQYF; cdr3_nt: TGCGCCAGCAGCTTGAGGGAGGAGACCCAGTACTTC
j_call: TRBJ2-1; v_call: TRBV5-1; d_call: NA; clone_size: NA; cdr3_aa: CASAQTSLNEQFF; cdr3_nt: TGCGCCAGCGCACAAACTTCCCTTAATGAGCAGTTCTTC
j_call: TRBJ2-5; v_call: TRBV27; d_call: NA; clone_size: NA; cdr3_aa: CASSLGGNNQETQYF; cdr3_nt: TGTGCCAGCAGCCTAGGAGGCAATAACCAAGAGACCCAGTACTTC
j_call: TRBJ1-5; v_call: TRBV28; d_call: NA; clone_size: NA; cdr3_aa: CAAVTPRGVSNQPQHF; cdr3_nt: TGTGCCGCAGTTACACCGAGGGGGGTTAGCAATCAGCCCCAGCATTTT
j_call: TRBJ2-6; v_call: TRBV7-2; d_call: TRBD1; clone_size: NA; cdr3_aa: CASSYRTGPSGANVLTF; cdr3_nt: TGTGCCAGCAGCTATAGGACAGGGCCCTCTGGGGCCAACGTCCTGACTTTC
j_call: TRBJ2-5; v_call: TRBV28; d_call: NA; clone_size: NA; cdr3_aa: CASSLSAEAQYF; cdr3_nt: TGTGCCAGCAGCCTTTCCGCGGAGGCCCAGTACTTC
j_call: TRBJ1-1; v_call: TRBV9; d_call: TRBD1; clone_size: NA; cdr3_aa: CASSATQGVTEAFF; cdr3_nt: TGTGCCAGCAGCGCGACACAGGGGGTCACTGAAGCTTTCTTT
j_call: TRBJ1-4; v_call: TRBV7-2; d_call: TRBD1; clone_size: NA; cdr3_aa: CASSYQGTGEEKLFF; cdr3_nt: TGTGCCAGCAGCTACCAAGGGACAGGGGAAGAAAAACTGTTTTTT
j_call: TRBJ2-3; v_call: TRBV11-3; d_call: TRBD2; clone_size: NA; cdr3_aa: CASSKTGTSGSTDTQYF; cdr3_nt: TGTGCCAGCAGCAAAACAGGGACTAGCGGGAGCACAGATACGCAGTATTTT
j_call: TRBJ2-5; v_call: TRBV5-4; d_call: NA; clone_size: once; cdr3_aa: CASSLAGPQAQYF; cdr3_nt: TGTGCCAGCAGCTTGGCGGGGCCCCAGGCCCAGTACTTC
j_call: TRBJ2-1; v_call: TRBV6-1; d_call: TRBD1; clone_size: NA; cdr3_aa: CASSEVGQGLTEQFF; cdr3_nt: TGTGCCAGCAGTGAAGTGGGACAGGGGCTAACAGAGCAGTTCTTC
j_call: TRBJ1-2; v_call: TRBV28; d_call: TRBD1; clone_size: NA; cdr3_aa: CASSSPGQQYGYTF; cdr3_nt: TGTGCCAGCAGTTCACCGGGACAGCAATATGGCTACACCTTC
j_call: TRBJ2-4; v_call: TRBV6-7; d_call: TRBD1; clone_size: NA; cdr3_aa: CASSPDRAAKNIQYF; cdr3_nt: TGTGCCAGCAGTCCCGACAGGGCGGCCAAAAACATTCAGTACTTC
j_call: TRBJ2-7; v_call: TRBV28; d_call: TRBD2; clone_size: NA; cdr3_aa: CASMGRGFGRAGYEQYF; cdr3_nt: TGTGCCAGCATGGGTCGAGGATTCGGGAGGGCCGGATACGAGCAGTACTTC
j_call: TRBJ1-2; v_call: TRBV7-6; d_call: NA; clone_size: NA; cdr3_aa: CASSLIAGDSGYTF; cdr3_nt: TGTGCCAGCAGCTTAATAGCCGGAGACAGTGGCTACACCTTC
j_call: TRBJ2-2; v_call: TRBV18; d_call: NA; clone_size: NA; cdr3_aa: CASSPRAGTTNTGELFF; cdr3_nt: TGTGCCAGCTCACCAAGAGCCGGGACAACGAACACCGGGGAGCTGTTTTTT
j_call: TRBJ2-1; v_call: TRBV27; d_call: TRBD2; clone_size: NA; cdr3_aa: CASSPSVGLAGALEQFF; cdr3_nt: TGTGCCAGCAGTCCCTCCGTAGGACTAGCGGGAGCACTTGAGCAGTTCTTC
j_call: TRBJ2-5; v_call: TRBV6-1; d_call: TRBD1; clone_size: NA; cdr3_aa: CASSLTGKETQYF; cdr3_nt: TGTGCCAGCAGTCTGACAGGGAAAGAGACCCAGTACTTC
j_call: TRBJ2-4; v_call: TRBV15; d_call: TRBD1; clone_size: NA; cdr3_aa: CATSSPDRAQNIQYF; cdr3_nt: TGTGCCACCAGCAGTCCCGACAGGGCCCAAAACATTCAGTACTTC
j_call: TRBJ2-4; v_call: TRBV19; d_call: TRBD2; clone_size: NA; cdr3_aa: CASSRASGGLAKNIQYF; cdr3_nt: TGTGCCAGTAGTAGGGCTAGCGGGGGCTTGGCCAAAAACATTCAGTACTTC
j_call: TRBJ2-5; v_call: TRBV19; d_call: NA; clone_size: NA; cdr3_aa: CASSIGRWNETQYF; cdr3_nt: TGTGCCAGTAGTATAGGGAGGTGGAACGAGACCCAGTACTTC
j_call: TRBJ1-1; v_call: TRBV30; d_call: NA; clone_size: few; cdr3_aa: CAWSVRAHTEAFF; cdr3_nt: TGTGCCTGGAGTGTACGGGCCCACACTGAAGCTTTCTTT
j_call: TRBJ1-2; v_call: TRBV5-5; d_call: TRBD1; clone_size: NA; cdr3_aa: CASSLASWQGADGYTF; cdr3_nt: TGTGCCAGCAGCTTGGCCTCTTGGCAGGGGGCCGATGGCTACACCTTC
j_call: TRBJ2-2; v_call: TRBV5-4; d_call: TRBD2; clone_size: NA; cdr3_aa: CASSWGTSGSIGELFF; cdr3_nt: TGTGCCAGCAGCTGGGGGACTAGCGGGAGTATCGGGGAGCTGTTTTTT
j_call: TRBJ1-1; v_call: TRBV9; d_call: NA; clone_size: few; cdr3_aa: CASSVGMGTEAFF; cdr3_nt: TGTGCCAGCAGCGTAGGGATGGGCACTGAAGCTTTCTTT
j_call: TRBJ2-2; v_call: TRBV28; d_call: NA; clone_size: NA; cdr3_aa: CALATSITGELFF; cdr3_nt: TGTGCCCTAGCAACCTCGATCACCGGGGAGCTGTTTTTT
j_call: TRBJ2-3; v_call: TRBV10-3; d_call: NA; clone_size: once; cdr3_aa: CAAGQGASTDTQYF; cdr3_nt: TGTGCAGCGGGGCAGGGGGCGTCTACAGATACGCAGTATTTT
j_call: TRBJ1-1; v_call: TRBV5-4; d_call: NA; clone_size: few; cdr3_aa: CASSLDRANTEAFF; cdr3_nt: TGTGCCAGCAGCTTGGACAGGGCGAACACTGAAGCTTTCTTT
j_call: TRBJ1-2; v_call: TRBV6-1; d_call: NA; clone_size: once; cdr3_aa: CASSEAGWGGYTF; cdr3_nt: TGTGCCAGCAGTGAAGCAGGGTGGGGTGGCTACACCTTC
j_call: TRBJ1-1; v_call: TRBV2; d_call: NA; clone_size: NA; cdr3_aa: CASRTQPATNTEAFF; cdr3_nt: TGTGCCAGCAGAACCCAGCCAGCGACGAACACTGAAGCTTTCTTT